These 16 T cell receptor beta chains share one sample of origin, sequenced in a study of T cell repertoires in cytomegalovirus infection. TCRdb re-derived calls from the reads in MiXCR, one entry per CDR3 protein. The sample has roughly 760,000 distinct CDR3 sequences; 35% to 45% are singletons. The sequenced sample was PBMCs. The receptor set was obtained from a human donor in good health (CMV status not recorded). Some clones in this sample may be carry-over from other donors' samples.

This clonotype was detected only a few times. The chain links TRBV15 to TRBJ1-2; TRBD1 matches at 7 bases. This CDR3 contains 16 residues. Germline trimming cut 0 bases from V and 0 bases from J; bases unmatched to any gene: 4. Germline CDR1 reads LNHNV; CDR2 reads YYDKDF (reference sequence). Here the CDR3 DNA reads TGTGCCACCAGCAGAGATGGGACAGAGACTAACTATGGCTACACCTTC. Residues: CATSRDGTETNYGYTF. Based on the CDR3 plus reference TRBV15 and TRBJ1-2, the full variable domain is DAMVIQNPRYQVTQFGKPVTLSCSQTLNHNVMYWYQQKSSQAPKLLFHYYDKDFNNEADTPDNFQSRRPNTSFCFLDIRSPGLGDTAMYLCATSRDGTETNYGYTFGSGTRLTVV.

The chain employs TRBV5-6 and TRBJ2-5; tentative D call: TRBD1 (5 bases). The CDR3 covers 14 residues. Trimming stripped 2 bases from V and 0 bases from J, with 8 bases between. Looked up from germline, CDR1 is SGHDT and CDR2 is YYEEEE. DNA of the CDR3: TGTGCCAGCAGCTTAGTCAGGGACCAAGAGACCCAGTACTTC. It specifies CASSLVRDQETQYF.

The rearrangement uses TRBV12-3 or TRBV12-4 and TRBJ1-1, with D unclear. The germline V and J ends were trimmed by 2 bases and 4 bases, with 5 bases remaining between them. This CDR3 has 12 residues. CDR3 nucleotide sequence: TGTGCCAGCAGTTTACAGACCACTGAAGCTTTCTTT. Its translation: CASSLQTTEAFF.

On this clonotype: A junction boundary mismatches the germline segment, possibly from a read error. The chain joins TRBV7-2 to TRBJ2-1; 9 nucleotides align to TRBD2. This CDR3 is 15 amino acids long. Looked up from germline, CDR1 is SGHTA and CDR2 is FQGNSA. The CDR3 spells CDSSLAGLANNEHFF. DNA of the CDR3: TGTGACAGCAGCTTAGCGGGACTAGCTAACAATGAGCATTTCTTC.

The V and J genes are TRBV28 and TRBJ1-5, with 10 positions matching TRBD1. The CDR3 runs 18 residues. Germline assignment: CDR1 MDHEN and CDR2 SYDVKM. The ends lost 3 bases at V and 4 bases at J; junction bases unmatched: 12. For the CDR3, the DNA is TGTGCCAGCAGTTTGGGACAGGGGCCCCTCCTGAAGAATCAGCCCCAGCATTTT. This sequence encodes CASSLGQGPLLKNQPQHF.

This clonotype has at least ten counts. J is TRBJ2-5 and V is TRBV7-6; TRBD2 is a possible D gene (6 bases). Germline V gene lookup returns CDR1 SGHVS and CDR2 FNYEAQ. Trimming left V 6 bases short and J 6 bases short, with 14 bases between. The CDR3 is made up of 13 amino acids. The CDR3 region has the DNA TGTGCCAGCAGTTTTGGACTAAGACAGACCCAGTACTTC. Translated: CASSFGLRQTQYF.

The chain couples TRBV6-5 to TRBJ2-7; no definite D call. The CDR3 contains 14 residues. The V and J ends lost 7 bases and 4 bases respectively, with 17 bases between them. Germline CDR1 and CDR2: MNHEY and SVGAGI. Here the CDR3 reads CASMGARPPYEQYF. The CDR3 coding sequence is TGTGCCAGCATGGGCGCCCGGCCGCCTTACGAGCAGTACTTC.

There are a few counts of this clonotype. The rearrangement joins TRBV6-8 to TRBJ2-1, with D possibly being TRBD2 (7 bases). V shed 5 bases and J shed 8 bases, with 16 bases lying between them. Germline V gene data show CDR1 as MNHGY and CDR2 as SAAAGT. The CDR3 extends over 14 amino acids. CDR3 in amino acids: CASSQRGGVDEQFF. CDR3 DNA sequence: TGTGCCAGCAGTCAACGAGGGGGGGTAGATGAGCAGTTCTTC.

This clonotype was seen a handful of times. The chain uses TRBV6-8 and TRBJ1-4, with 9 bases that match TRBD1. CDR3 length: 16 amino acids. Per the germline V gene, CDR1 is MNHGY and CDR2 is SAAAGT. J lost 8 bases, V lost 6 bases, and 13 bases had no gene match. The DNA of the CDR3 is TGTGCCAGCAGCCCCTCCTCGGACAGGGGTCGGGAAAAACTGTTTTTT. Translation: CASSPSSDRGREKLFF.

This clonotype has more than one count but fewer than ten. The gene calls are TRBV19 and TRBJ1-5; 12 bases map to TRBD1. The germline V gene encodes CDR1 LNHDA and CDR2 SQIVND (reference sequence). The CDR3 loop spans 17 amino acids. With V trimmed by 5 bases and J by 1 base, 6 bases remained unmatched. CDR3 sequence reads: CASSQGQGANSNQPQHF. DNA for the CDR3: TGTGCCAGTAGTCAGGGACAGGGGGCTAACAGCAATCAGCCCCAGCATTTT.

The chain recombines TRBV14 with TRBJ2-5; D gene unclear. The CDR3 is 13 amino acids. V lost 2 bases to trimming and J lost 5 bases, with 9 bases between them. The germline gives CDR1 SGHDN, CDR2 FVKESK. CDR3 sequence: CASSQSLWETQYF. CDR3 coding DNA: TGTGCCAGCAGCCAAAGTCTCTGGGAGACCCAGTACTTC.

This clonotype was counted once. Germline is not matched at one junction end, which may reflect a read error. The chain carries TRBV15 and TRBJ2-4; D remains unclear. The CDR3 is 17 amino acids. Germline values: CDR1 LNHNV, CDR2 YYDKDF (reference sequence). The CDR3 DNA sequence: TGTGCCACAAGCAGTCATCTAGGTGGAATAGCCAAAAACATTCAGTACTTC. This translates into CATSSHLGGIAKNIQYF. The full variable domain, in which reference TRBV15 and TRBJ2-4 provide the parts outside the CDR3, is DAMVIQNPRYQVTQFGKPVTLSCSQTLNHNVMYWYQQKSSQAPKLLFHYYDKDFNNEADTPDNFQSRRPNTSFCFLDIRSPGLGDTAMYLCATSSHLGGIAKNIQYFGAGTRLSVL.

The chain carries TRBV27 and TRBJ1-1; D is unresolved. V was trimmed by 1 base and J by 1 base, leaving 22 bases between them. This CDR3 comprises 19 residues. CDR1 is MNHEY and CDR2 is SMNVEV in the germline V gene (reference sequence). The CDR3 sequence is CASSLLTLSGDSTNTEAFF. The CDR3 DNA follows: TGTGCCAGCAGTTTATTAACTCTTAGCGGGGATTCAACGAACACTGAAGCTTTCTTT.

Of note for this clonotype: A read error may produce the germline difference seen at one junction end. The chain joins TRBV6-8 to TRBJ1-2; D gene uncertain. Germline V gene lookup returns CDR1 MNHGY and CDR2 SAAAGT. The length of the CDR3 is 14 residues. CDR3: CASSYKSGVYGYNF. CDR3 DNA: TGTGCCAGCAGTTACAAGTCGGGAGTATATGGCTACAACTTC.

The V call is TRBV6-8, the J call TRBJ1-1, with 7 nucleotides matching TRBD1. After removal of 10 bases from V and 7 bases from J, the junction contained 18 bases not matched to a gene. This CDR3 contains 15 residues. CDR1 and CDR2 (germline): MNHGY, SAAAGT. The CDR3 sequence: CAIRPLGGLLDEAFF. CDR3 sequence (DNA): TGTGCCATCCGACCTTTAGGGGGCCTGCTGGATGAAGCTTTCTTT.

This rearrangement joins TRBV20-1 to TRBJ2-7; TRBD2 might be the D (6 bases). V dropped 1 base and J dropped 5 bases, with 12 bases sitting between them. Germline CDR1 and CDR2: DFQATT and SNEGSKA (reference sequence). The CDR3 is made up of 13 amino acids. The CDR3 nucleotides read TGCAGTGCTAGAGCGCGGGACCGACACGAGCAGTACTTC. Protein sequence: CSARARDRHEQYF.